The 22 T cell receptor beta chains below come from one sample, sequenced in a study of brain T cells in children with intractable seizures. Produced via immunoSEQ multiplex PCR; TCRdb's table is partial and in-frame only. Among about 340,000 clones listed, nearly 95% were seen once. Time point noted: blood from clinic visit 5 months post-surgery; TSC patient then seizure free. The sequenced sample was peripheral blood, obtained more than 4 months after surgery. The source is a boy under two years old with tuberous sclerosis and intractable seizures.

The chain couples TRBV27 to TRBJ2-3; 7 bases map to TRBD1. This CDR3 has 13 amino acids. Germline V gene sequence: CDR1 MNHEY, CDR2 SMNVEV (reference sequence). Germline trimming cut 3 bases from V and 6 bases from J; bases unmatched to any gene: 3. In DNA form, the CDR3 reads TGTGCCAGCAGTTTCACAGGGGAGGATACGCAGTATTTT. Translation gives CASSFTGEDTQYF.

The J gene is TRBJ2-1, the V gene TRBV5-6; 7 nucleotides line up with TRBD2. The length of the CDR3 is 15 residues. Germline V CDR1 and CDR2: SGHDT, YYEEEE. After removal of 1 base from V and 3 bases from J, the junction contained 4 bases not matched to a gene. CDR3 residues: CASSLRLAVYNEQFF. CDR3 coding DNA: TGTGCCAGCAGCTTGCGGCTAGCGGTCTACAATGAGCAGTTCTTC.

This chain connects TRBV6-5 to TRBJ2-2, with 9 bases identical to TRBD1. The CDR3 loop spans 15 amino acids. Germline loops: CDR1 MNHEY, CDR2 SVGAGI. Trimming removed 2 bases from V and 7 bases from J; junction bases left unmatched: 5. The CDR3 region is CASSYGTGPGGELFF. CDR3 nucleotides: TGTGCCAGCAGTTACGGGACAGGGCCCGGCGGGGAGCTGTTTTTT.

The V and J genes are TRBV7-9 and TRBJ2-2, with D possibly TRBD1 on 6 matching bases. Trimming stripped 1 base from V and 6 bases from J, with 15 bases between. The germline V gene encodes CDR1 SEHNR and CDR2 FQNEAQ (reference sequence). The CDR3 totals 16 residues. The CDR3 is CASSLVQGSIAGELFF. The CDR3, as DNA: TGTGCCAGCAGCTTAGTGCAGGGGTCTATCGCCGGGGAGCTGTTTTTT.

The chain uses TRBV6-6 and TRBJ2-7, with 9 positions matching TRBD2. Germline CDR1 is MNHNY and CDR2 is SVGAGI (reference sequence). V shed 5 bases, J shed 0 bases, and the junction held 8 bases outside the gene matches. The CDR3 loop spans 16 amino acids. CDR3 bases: TGTGCCAGCAGTACCCTTCGGCGGGGGGGCTCCTACGAGCAGTACTTC. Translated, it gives CASSTLRRGGSYEQYF.

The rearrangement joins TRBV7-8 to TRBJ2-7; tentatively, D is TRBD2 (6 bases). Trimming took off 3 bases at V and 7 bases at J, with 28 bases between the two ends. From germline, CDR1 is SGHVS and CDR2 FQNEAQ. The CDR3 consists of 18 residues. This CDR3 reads CASSLRAGTISLPPEQYF. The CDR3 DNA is TGTGCCAGCAGCTTGAGGGCGGGAACTATCAGCCTTCCGCCGGAGCAGTACTTC. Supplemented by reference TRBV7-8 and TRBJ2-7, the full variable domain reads GAGVSQSPRYKVAKRGQDVALRCDPISGHVSLFWYQQALGQGPEFLTYFQNEAQLDKSGLPSDRFFAERPEGSVSTLKIQRTQQEDSAVYLCASSLRAGTISLPPEQYFGPGTRLTVT.

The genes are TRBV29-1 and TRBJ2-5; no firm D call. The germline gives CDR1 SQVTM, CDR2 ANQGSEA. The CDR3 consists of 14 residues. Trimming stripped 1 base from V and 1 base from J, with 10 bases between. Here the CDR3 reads CSVEVADRQETQYF. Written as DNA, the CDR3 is TGCAGCGTTGAAGTTGCGGACCGCCAAGAGACCCAGTACTTC.

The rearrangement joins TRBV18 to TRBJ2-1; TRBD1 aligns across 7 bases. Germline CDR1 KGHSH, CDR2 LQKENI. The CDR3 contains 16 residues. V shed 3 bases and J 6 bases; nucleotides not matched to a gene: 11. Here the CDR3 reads CASSPFDRDQGNEQFF. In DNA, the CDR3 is TGTGCCAGCTCACCCTTTGACAGGGATCAAGGCAATGAGCAGTTCTTC.

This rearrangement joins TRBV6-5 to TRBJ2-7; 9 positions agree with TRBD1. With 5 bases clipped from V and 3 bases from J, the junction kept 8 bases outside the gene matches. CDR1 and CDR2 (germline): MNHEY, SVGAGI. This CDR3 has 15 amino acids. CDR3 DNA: TGTGCCAGCAGTCCCTTACGGACAGGGGACTACGAGCAGTACTTC. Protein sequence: CASSPLRTGDYEQYF.

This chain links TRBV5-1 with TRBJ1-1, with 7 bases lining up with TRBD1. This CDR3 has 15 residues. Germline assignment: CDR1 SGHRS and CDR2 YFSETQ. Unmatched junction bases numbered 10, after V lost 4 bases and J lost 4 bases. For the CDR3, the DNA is TGCGCCAGCAGCCACGACAGGGCGGGGGGCACTGAAGCTTTCTTT. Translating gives CASSHDRAGGTEAFF.

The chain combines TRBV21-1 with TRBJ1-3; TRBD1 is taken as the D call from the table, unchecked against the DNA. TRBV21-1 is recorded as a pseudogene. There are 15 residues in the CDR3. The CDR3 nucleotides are TGTGCCAGCAGCAGGACAGGGTTGGCTGGAAACACCATATATTTT. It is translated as CASSRTGLAGNTIYF.

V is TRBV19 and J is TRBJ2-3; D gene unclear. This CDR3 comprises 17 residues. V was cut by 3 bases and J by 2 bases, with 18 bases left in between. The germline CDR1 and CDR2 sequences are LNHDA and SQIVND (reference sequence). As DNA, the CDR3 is TGTGCCAGTAGTATTCTGTCTACGGTACCATCCACAGATACGCAGTATTTT. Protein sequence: CASSILSTVPSTDTQYF.

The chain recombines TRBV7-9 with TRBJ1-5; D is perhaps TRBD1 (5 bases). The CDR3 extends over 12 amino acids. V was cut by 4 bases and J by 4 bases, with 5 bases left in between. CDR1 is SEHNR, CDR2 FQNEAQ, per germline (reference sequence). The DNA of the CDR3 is TGTGCCAGCAGCTCAGGGAATCAGCCCCAGCATTTT. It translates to CASSSGNQPQHF.

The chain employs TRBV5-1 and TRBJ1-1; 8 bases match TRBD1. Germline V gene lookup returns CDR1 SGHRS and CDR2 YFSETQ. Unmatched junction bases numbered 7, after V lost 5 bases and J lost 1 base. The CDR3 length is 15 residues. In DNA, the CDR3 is TGCGCCAGCAGGACACAGGGGGGAGGGAACACTGAAGCTTTCTTT. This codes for CASRTQGGGNTEAFF.

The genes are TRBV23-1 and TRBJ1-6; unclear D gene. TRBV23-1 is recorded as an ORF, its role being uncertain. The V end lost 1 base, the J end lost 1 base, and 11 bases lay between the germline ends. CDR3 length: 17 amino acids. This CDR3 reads CASSQWRHQSYNSPLHF. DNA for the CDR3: TGCGCCAGCAGTCAATGGAGACACCAATCCTATAATTCACCCCTCCACTTT.

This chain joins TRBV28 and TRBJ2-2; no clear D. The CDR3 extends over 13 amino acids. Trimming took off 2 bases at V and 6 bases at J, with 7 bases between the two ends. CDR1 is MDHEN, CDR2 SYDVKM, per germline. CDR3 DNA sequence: TGTGCCAGCAGTTTAAGCTCCCCCGGGGAGCTGTTTTTT. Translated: CASSLSSPGELFF.

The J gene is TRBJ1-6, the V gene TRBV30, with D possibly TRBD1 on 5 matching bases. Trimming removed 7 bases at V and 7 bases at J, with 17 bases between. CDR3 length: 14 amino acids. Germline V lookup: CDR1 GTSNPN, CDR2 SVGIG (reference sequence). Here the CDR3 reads CALDIGSENSPLHF. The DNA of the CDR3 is TGTGCCTTGGACATTGGGTCCGAGAATTCACCCCTCCACTTT.

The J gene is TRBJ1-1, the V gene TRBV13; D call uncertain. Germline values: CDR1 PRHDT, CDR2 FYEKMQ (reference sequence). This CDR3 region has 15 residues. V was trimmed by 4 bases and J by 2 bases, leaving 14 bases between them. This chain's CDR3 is CASSSIRDLNTEAFF. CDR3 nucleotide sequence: TGTGCCAGCAGCTCCATCCGGGATCTAAACACTGAAGCTTTCTTT.

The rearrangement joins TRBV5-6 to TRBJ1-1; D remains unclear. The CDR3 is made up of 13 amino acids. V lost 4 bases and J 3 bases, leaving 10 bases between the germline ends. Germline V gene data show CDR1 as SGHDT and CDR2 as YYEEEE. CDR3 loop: CASSPLDYTEAFF. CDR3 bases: TGTGCCAGCAGCCCCCTTGATTACACTGAAGCTTTCTTT.

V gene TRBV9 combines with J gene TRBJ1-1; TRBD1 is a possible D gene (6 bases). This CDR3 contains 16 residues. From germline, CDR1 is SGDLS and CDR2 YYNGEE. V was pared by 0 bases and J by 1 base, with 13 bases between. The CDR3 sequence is CASSVVGGGSNTEAFF. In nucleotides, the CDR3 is TGTGCCAGCAGCGTAGTGGGGGGCGGCTCGAACACTGAAGCTTTCTTT.

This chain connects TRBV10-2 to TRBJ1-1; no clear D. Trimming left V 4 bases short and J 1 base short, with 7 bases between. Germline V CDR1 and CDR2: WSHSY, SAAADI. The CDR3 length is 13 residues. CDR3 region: CASSARTNTEAFF. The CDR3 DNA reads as TGCGCCAGCAGTGCACGGACGAACACTGAAGCTTTCTTT.

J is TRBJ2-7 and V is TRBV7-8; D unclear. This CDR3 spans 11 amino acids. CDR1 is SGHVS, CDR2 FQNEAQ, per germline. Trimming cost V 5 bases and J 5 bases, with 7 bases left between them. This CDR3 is CASSPSHEQYF. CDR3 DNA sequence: TGTGCCAGCAGCCCGTCCCACGAGCAGTACTTC. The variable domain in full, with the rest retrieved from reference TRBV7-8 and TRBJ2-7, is GAGVSQSPRYKVAKRGQDVALRCDPISGHVSLFWYQQALGQGPEFLTYFQNEAQLDKSGLPSDRFFAERPEGSVSTLKIQRTQQEDSAVYLCASSPSHEQYFGPGTRLTVT.